A selection of T cell receptor beta chains follows, all from one sample in a study of shared clonotypes between healthy human individuals. Sequencing used immunoSEQ multiplex PCR; TCRdb keeps in-frame clones, though not all of them. The data show over a million clones, with approximately 80% seen just once and more than 0.5% held by the top ten. Sequencing used memory CD4+ T cells from PBMCs. These receptors all come from a man between 18 and 35 years old in good health. Some clones in this sample may be carry-over from other donors' samples. The CDR3 runs from the conserved cysteine through the conserved F or W. Fields, in order: D gene, J gene, V gene, CDR3 protein. A D gene is named only where the DNA matches it firmly.

d_gene: .
j_gene: TRBJ1-4
v_gene: TRBV18
CDR3aa: CASSEGEKLFF

d_gene: .
j_gene: TRBJ1-2
v_gene: TRBV6-4
CDR3aa: CASSEQGFGGGYTF

d_gene: .
j_gene: TRBJ2-1
v_gene: TRBV4-2
CDR3aa: CASSPSEGAGKEQFF

d_gene: .
j_gene: TRBJ2-7
v_gene: TRBV2
CDR3aa: CASSGQTPYEQYF

d_gene: .
j_gene: TRBJ1-1
v_gene: TRBV7-3
CDR3aa: CASSLDSNTEAFF

d_gene: .
j_gene: TRBJ2-7
v_gene: TRBV6-5
CDR3aa: CASSYTAGPSYEQYF

d_gene: .
j_gene: TRBJ1-2
v_gene: TRBV19
CDR3aa: CASSLIRGNLYGYTF

d_gene: .
j_gene: TRBJ1-1
v_gene: TRBV19
CDR3aa: CASKSIGNTEAFF

d_gene: TRBD2
j_gene: TRBJ2-7
v_gene: TRBV5-1
CDR3aa: CASSRGLAGVVDEQYF

d_gene: .
j_gene: TRBJ1-2
v_gene: TRBV18
CDR3aa: CASSPPPSQGIGYTF

d_gene: .
j_gene: TRBJ1-1
v_gene: TRBV5-8
CDR3aa: CASSLGNGRWVF

d_gene: .
j_gene: TRBJ2-7
v_gene: TRBV29-1
CDR3aa: CSVDRLKDGIYEQYF

d_gene: .
j_gene: TRBJ1-5
v_gene: TRBV5-3
CDR3aa: CARSIPTEYPSNQPQHF

d_gene: TRBD1
j_gene: TRBJ1-2
v_gene: TRBV18
CDR3aa: CASSPGQGDFGYTF

d_gene: .
j_gene: TRBJ2-2
v_gene: TRBV10-3
CDR3aa: CAISGTDRNTGELFF

d_gene: TRBD1
j_gene: TRBJ2-1
v_gene: TRBV10-3
CDR3aa: CAISPGQGHEQFF

d_gene: .
j_gene: TRBJ2-3
v_gene: TRBV27
CDR3aa: CASSPNTDTQYF

d_gene: .
j_gene: TRBJ1-3
v_gene: TRBV28
CDR3aa: CASTSPGASGNTIYF

d_gene: .
j_gene: TRBJ1-3
v_gene: TRBV30
CDR3aa: CARTGARGGNTIYF

d_gene: .
j_gene: TRBJ2-1
v_gene: TRBV4-1
CDR3aa: CASSQGGASGQFF

d_gene: TRBD2
j_gene: TRBJ2-1
v_gene: TRBV7-3
CDR3aa: CASRSSGSSYNEQFF

d_gene: .
j_gene: TRBJ2-1
v_gene: TRBV25-1
CDR3aa: CASSDFLRSSYNEQFF

d_gene: TRBD2
j_gene: TRBJ2-7
v_gene: TRBV7-4
CDR3aa: CASSERAGGKREGEQYF

d_gene: .
j_gene: TRBJ2-7
v_gene: TRBV10-2
CDR3aa: CASSIPDYLYEQYF

d_gene: TRBD2
j_gene: TRBJ2-1
v_gene: TRBV2
CDR3aa: CASMTSGRGNEQFF

d_gene: .
j_gene: TRBJ1-2
v_gene: TRBV7-9
CDR3aa: CASSRILTHGYTF

d_gene: .
j_gene: TRBJ2-1
v_gene: TRBV7-8
CDR3aa: CASSLEDPDYYEQFF

d_gene: TRBD2
j_gene: TRBJ2-7
v_gene: TRBV5-1
CDR3aa: CASSLNFGTSGTYEQYF

d_gene: .
j_gene: TRBJ1-1
v_gene: TRBV5-6
CDR3aa: CATRRISAGLNTEAFF